This TCR beta chain is from a study of PD-1 blockade in classical Hodgkin lymphoma. Libraries were prepared by immunoSEQ multiplex PCR; TCRdb keeps only in-frame clonotypes and omits some of them. The table shows about 21,000 clones, with 71% occurring only once. This CDR3 contains 16 residues. The V end lost 4 bases, the J end lost 0 bases, and 15 bases lay between the germline ends. Germline V gene sequence: CDR1 LGHNA, CDR2 YNFKEQ. This clone came up a few times. As yet, its antigen is unknown. Points from the study as a whole: Newly diagnosed patients had baseline TCR diversity that was reportedly lower than that of healthy donors. The origin of the repertoire differences remains undefined, with disease activity or prior therapy as possible causes.

Relapse was seen in all patients after autologous stem cell transplantation, and brentuximab vedotin exposure was variable. Complete response, partial response or progressive disease was each patient's best response. This sample comprised peripheral blood mononuclear cells (PBMCs), obtained at baseline. The V call is TRBV4-2, the J call TRBJ1-2; TRBD1 is a possible D gene (5 bases). This sequence was found in a human donor with classical Hodgkin lymphoma. Here the CDR3 reads CASSLNTGGANYGYTF. CDR3 in DNA: TGTGCCAGCAGCCTGAACACTGGAGGGGCTAACTATGGCTACACCTTC.